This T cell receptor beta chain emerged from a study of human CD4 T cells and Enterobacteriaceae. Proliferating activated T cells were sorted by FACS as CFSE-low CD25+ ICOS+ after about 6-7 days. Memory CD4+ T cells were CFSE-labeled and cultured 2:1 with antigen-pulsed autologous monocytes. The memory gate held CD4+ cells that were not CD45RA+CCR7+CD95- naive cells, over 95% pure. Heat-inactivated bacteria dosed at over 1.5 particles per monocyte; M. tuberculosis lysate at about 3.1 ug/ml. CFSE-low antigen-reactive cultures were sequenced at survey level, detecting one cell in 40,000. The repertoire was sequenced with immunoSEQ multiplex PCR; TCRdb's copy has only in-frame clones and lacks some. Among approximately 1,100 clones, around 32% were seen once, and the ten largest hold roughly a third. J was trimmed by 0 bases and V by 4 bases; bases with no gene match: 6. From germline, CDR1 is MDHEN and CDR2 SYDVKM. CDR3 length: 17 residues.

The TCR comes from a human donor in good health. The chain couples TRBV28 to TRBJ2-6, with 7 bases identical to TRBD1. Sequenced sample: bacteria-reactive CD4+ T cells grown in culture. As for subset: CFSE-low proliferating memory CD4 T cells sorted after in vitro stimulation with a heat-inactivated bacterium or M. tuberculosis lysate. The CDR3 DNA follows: TGTGCCAGCAGTTGGTCGACAGGGCTCTCTGGGGCCAACGTCCTGACTTTC. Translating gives CASSWSTGLSGANVLTF.